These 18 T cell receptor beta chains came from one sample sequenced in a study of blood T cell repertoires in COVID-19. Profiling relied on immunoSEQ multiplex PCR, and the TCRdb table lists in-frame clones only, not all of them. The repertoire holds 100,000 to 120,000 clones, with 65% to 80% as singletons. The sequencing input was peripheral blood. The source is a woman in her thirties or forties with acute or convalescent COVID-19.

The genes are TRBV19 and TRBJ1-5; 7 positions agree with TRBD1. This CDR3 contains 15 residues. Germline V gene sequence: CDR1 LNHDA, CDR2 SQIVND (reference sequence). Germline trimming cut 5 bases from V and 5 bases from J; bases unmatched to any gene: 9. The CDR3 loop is CASSLRQGSHQPQHF. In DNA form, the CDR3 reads TGTGCCAGTAGTTTACGACAGGGCAGCCATCAGCCCCAGCATTTT.

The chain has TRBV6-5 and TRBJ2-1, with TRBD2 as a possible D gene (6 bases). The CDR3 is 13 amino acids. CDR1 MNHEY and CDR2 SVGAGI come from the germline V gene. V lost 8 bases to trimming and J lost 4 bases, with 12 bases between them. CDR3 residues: CASVTRGYNEQFF. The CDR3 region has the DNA TGTGCCAGCGTGACGCGGGGTTACAATGAGCAGTTCTTC.

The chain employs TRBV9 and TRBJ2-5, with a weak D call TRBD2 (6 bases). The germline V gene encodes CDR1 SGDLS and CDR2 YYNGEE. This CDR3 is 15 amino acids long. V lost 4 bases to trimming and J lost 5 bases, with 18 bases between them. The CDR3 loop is CASSNPLALEETQYF. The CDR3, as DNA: TGTGCCAGCAGCAACCCCCTAGCGTTAGAGGAGACCCAGTACTTC.

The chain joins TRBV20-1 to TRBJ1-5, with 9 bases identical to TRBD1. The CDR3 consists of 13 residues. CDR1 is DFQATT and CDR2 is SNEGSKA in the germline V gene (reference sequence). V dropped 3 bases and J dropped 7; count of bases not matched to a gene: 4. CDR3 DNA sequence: TGCAGTGCTAGTGGACAGGGGTTCCAGCCCCAGCATTTT. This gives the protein CSASGQGFQPQHF.

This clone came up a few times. The CDR3 spells CASTRLGHNEQFF. The CDR3 DNA sequence: TGTGCCAGCACCCGACTCGGCCACAATGAGCAGTTCTTC. The rearrangement joins TRBV2 to TRBJ2-1; unclear D gene. CDR1 is SNHLY and CDR2 is FYNNEI in the germline V gene. V was trimmed by 7 bases and J by 5 bases, leaving 12 bases between them. The CDR3 runs to 13 residues.

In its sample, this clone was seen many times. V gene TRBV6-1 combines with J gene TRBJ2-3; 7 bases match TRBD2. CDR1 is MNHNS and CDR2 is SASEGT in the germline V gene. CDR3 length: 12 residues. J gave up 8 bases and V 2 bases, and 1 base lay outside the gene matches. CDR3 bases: TGTGCCAGCAGTGAATGGGGGGGTACGCAGTATTTT. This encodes CASSEWGGTQYF.

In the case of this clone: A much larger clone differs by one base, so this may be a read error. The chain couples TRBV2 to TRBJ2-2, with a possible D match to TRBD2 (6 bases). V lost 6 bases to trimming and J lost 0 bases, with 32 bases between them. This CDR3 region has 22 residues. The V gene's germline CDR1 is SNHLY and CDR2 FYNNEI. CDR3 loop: CASRARLVGRTASIPNTGELFF. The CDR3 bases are TGTGCCAGCAGAGCTAGACTAGTGGGGAGAACTGCCTCGATTCCGAACACCGGGGAGCTGTTTTTT.

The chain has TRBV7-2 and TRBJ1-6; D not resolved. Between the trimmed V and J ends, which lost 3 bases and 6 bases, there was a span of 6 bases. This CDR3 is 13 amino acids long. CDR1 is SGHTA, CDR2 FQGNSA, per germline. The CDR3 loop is CASSFGLNSPLHF. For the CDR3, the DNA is TGTGCCAGCAGCTTCGGACTTAATTCACCCCTCCACTTT.

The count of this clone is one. CDR3 in amino acids: CASSLNNQETQYF. In nucleotides, the CDR3 is TGTGCCAGCAGCTTAAACAACCAAGAGACCCAGTACTTC. The rearrangement links TRBV7-3 to TRBJ2-5; D gene ambiguous. Germline CDR1 and CDR2: SGHTA and FQGTGA. The ends were cut back, 1 base at V and 0 bases at J, with 3 bases in the middle. The CDR3 consists of 13 residues.

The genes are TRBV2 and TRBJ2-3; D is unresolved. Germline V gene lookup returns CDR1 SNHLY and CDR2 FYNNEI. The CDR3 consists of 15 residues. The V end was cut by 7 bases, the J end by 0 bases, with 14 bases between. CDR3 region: CASKIYPSSTDTQYF. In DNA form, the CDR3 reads TGTGCCAGCAAGATCTACCCTTCTAGCACAGATACGCAGTATTTT.

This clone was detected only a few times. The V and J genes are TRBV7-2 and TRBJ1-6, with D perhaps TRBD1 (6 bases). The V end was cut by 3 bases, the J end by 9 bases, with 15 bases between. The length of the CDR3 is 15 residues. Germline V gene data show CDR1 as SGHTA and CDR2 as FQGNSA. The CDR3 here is CASSFGGARSSPLHF. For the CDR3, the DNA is TGTGCCAGCAGCTTTGGGGGGGCGAGGAGTTCACCCCTCCACTTT.

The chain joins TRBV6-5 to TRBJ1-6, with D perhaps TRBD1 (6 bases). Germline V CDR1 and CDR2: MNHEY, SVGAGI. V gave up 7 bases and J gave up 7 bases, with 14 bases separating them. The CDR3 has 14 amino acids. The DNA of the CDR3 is TGTGCCAGCATCGACAGGTTTCAAAATTCACCCCTCCACTTT. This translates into CASIDRFQNSPLHF.

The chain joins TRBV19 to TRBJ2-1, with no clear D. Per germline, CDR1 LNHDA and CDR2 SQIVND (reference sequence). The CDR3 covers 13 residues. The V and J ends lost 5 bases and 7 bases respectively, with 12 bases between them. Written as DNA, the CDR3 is TGTGCCAGTAGTCCAACCCCCAGGAATGAGCAGTTCTTC. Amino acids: CASSPTPRNEQFF.

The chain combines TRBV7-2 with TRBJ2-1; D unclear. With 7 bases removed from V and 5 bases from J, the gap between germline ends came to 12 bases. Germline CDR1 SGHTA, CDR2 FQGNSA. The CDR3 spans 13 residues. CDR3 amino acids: CASTIQNHNEQFF. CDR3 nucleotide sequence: TGTGCCAGCACCATACAGAACCACAATGAGCAGTTCTTC.

The chain's CDR3 is CASSYSSDEQYF. The CDR3 bases are TGTGCCAGCAGTTACTCGAGCGACGAGCAGTACTTC. The chain couples TRBV6-2 or TRBV6-3 to TRBJ2-7; D is uncertain. The CDR3 spans 12 residues. V lost 0 bases to trimming and J lost 5 bases, with 5 bases between them. Germline assignment: CDR1 MNHEY and CDR2 SVGEGT.

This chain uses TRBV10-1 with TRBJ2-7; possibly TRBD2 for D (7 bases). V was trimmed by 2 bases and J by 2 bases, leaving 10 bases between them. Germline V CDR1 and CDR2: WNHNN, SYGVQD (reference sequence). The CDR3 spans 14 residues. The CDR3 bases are TGCGCCAGCAGTGAGAGGGGGGGGGCCTACGAGCAGTACTTC. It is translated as CASSERGGAYEQYF.

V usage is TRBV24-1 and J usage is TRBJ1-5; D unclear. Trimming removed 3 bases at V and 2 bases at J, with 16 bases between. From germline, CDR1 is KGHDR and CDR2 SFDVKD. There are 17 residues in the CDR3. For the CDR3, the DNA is TGTGCCACCAGTGATCCTCGGGGAAGCAGAGGCAATCAGCCCCAGCATTTT. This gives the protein CATSDPRGSRGNQPQHF.

The CDR3 DNA reads as TGTGCCAGCTCACCACTGGGGACACATCTCCCCTCTGGGGCCAACGTCCTGACTTTC. As protein: CASSPLGTHLPSGANVLTF. The chain is built from TRBV18 and TRBJ2-6; D might be TRBD1 (6 bases). Germline V lookup: CDR1 KGHSH, CDR2 LQKENI. The CDR3 covers 19 residues. V lost 1 base and J 0 bases, leaving 16 bases between the germline ends.